The clone carrying this TCR beta chain was counted only a few times. The sample originates from a study of PD-L1 blockade in urothelial cancer. About the study: From 2014, patients received atezolizumab, given as 1,200 mg intravenously every 3 weeks. The researchers analyzed blood 3 weeks (second dose) and 6 weeks after treatment start. Each participant's history included 0 to 3 prior chemotherapy regimens. Each blood sample yielded a median of about 150,000 T cells.

Assay: immunoSEQ multiplex PCR; the TCRdb copy retains only in-frame clones and omits some. The repertoire holds 30,000 or so clones, with 80% as singletons. V was pared by 0 bases and J by 10 bases, with 4 bases of the junction left unmatched. Germline V gives CDR1 SGHKS, CDR2 YYEKEE (reference sequence). This CDR3 is 14 amino acids long. The source of this sequence is a man over 45 with urothelial cancer. The sequencing here drew on PBMCs, taken around atezolizumab (anti-PD-L1) treatment. The rearrangement uses TRBV5-5 and TRBJ1-6; 7 bases are shared with TRBD1. CDR3: CASSLVTGRSPLHF. CDR3 nucleotides: TGTGCCAGCAGCTTGGTGACAGGGCGATCACCCCTCCACTTT.